The 26 T cell receptor beta chains in this list originate from one sample, sequenced in a study of cytomegalovirus exposure and HLA in healthy donors. The PCR made use of 60 Vbeta and 13 Jbeta primers. TCRdb's copy holds only in-frame clones and misses some; the assay was immunoSEQ multiplex PCR. Of roughly 92,000 clones listed, 75% to 85% are singletons. Sequencing was performed on PBMCs. These receptors came from a man between 45 and 60 years old in good health and CMV-seropositive.

The rearrangement uses TRBV30 and TRBJ1-1; the match to TRBD1 covers 7 bases. V lost 3 bases to trimming and J lost 3 bases; unmatched junction nucleotides: 19. The CDR3 is 18 amino acids. Germline values: CDR1 GTSNPN, CDR2 SVGIG (reference sequence). CDR3 loop: CAWRGLERTGSGDTEAFF. The CDR3 DNA reads as TGTGCCTGGAGGGGTTTAGAGAGGACAGGATCCGGGGACACTGAAGCTTTCTTT.

The chain has TRBV20-1 and TRBJ1-1; D remains unclear. CDR1 is DFQATT, CDR2 SNEGSKA, per germline (reference sequence). The CDR3 covers 11 residues. Trimming removed 3 bases at V and 10 bases at J, with 12 bases between. CDR3 sequence reads: CSAREPVGAFF. The CDR3, as DNA: TGCAGTGCTAGGGAGCCGGTTGGAGCTTTCTTT.

This clone was detected only once. The chain recombines TRBV30 with TRBJ1-1; D is uncertain. V shed 3 bases and J shed 3 bases, with 14 bases lying between them. CDR1 is GTSNPN and CDR2 is SVGIG in the germline V gene (reference sequence). This CDR3 spans 14 amino acids. DNA of the CDR3: TGTGCCTGGAGGCGGATGGTACGGGACACTGAAGCTTTCTTT. It specifies CAWRRMVRDTEAFF.

This chain joins TRBV9 and TRBJ2-1; the D is unclear. The CDR3 is 15 amino acids. Germline V gene data show CDR1 as SGDLS and CDR2 as YYNGEE. V was clipped by 2 bases and J by 0 bases, with 9 bases between them. The CDR3 region is CASSVAVSSYNEQFF. The CDR3 DNA follows: TGTGCCAGCAGCGTGGCGGTTAGCTCCTACAATGAGCAGTTCTTC.

The chain is built from TRBV7-3 and TRBJ1-1; perhaps TRBD1 as D (5 bases). Germline lookup yields CDR1 SGHTA and CDR2 FQGTGA. The V end lost 2 bases, the J end lost 4 bases, and 11 bases lay between the germline ends. The CDR3 runs 14 residues. CDR3 in DNA: TGTGCCAGCAGCTTATGGGCGGGGACCACTGAAGCTTTCTTT. Protein product: CASSLWAGTTEAFF.

This chain uses TRBV6-5 with TRBJ1-2; D is possibly TRBD1 (6 bases). The V end was cut by 9 bases, the J end by 1 base, with 15 bases between. The CDR3 is made up of 14 amino acids. Looked up from germline, CDR1 is MNHEY and CDR2 is SVGAGI. The CDR3 region has the DNA TGTGCCAGTACCCGGGGGGGCGGTAACTATGGCTACACCTTC. Translation: CASTRGGGNYGYTF.

V gene TRBV7-9 combines with J gene TRBJ1-5, with unresolved D. The CDR3 spans 12 residues. Germline CDR1 is SEHNR and CDR2 is FQNEAQ (reference sequence). The ends were cut back, 3 bases at V and 4 bases at J, with 4 bases in the middle. In DNA form, the CDR3 reads TGTGCCAGCAGCTTCCCGAATCAGCCCCAGCATTTT. Residues: CASSFPNQPQHF.

Only a few counts were recorded for this clone. The V gene is TRBV2, the J gene TRBJ2-5; possible D gene TRBD2, 6 bases. CDR1 and CDR2 from the germline V gene are SNHLY and FYNNEI. The germline V and J ends were trimmed by 5 bases and 5 bases, with 9 bases remaining between them. There are 12 residues in the CDR3. The CDR3 protein is CASSRSGETQYF. CDR3 nucleotide sequence: TGTGCCAGCAGTCGGAGCGGGGAGACCCAGTACTTC.

This chain uses TRBV5-1 with TRBJ1-2; 10 bases agree with TRBD1. Germline V gene lookup returns CDR1 SGHRS and CDR2 YFSETQ. CDR3 length equals 15 residues. J lost 4 bases, V lost 3 bases, and 6 bases had no gene match. CDR3 amino acids: CASSSGQGIGYGYTF. For the CDR3, the DNA is TGCGCCAGCAGCTCGGGACAGGGGATCGGCTATGGCTACACCTTC.

CDR3 nucleotide sequence: TGTGCCACCAGCCGGGACAGGGTTGGATTAAGGGTAGTAAATGAGCAGTTCTTC. The encoded protein is CATSRDRVGLRVVNEQFF. The chain recombines TRBV15 with TRBJ2-1, with 9 bases that match TRBD1. Germline V gives CDR1 LNHNV, CDR2 YYDKDF (reference sequence). CDR3 length equals 18 residues. J was trimmed by 7 bases and V by 5 bases; bases with no gene match: 18. The full variable domain, rest sourced from reference TRBV15 and TRBJ2-1, is DAMVIQNPRYQVTQFGKPVTLSCSQTLNHNVMYWYQQKSSQAPKLLFHYYDKDFNNEADTPDNFQSRRPNTSFCFLDIRSPGLGDTAMYLCATSRDRVGLRVVNEQFFGPGTRLTVL.

This clone occurred once. The chain carries TRBV5-1 and TRBJ1-6, with 7 bases identical to TRBD1. CDR1 is SGHRS and CDR2 is YFSETQ in the germline V gene. Unmatched junction bases numbered 6, after V lost 2 bases and J lost 7 bases. This CDR3 comprises 15 residues. The DNA of the CDR3 is TGCGCCAGCAGCTTCCCCGGGACAGAAAATTCACCCCTCCACTTT. Amino acids: CASSFPGTENSPLHF.

The chain combines TRBV2 with TRBJ1-2; no clear D. Germline CDR1 and CDR2: SNHLY and FYNNEI. V dropped 7 bases and J dropped 0 bases, with 15 bases sitting between them. CDR3 length: 15 amino acids. The CDR3 loop reads CASIYRLAANYGYTF. The CDR3 nucleotides read TGTGCCAGCATATACCGTCTGGCAGCTAACTATGGCTACACCTTC. Full variable domain (outside the CDR3, taken from reference TRBV2 and TRBJ1-2): EPEVTQTPSHQVTQMGQEVILRCVPISNHLYFYWYRQILGQKVEFLVSFYNNEISEKSEIFDDQFSVERPDGSNFTLKIRSTKLEDSAMYFCASIYRLAANYGYTFGSGTRLTVV.

The chain is built from TRBV7-9 and TRBJ2-1; 13 bases match TRBD2. Germline CDR1 and CDR2: SEHNR and FQNEAQ (reference sequence). CDR3 length equals 14 residues. Trimming removed 4 bases from V and 8 bases from J; junction bases left unmatched: 2. The CDR3 reads CASSSTSGRDEQFF. CDR3 DNA sequence: TGTGCCAGCAGCTCCACTAGCGGGAGGGATGAGCAGTTCTTC.

The chain combines TRBV5-6 with TRBJ1-1; no firm D call. The germline CDR1 and CDR2 sequences are SGHDT and YYEEEE. The CDR3 sequence is 12 residues long. Trimming removed 0 bases at V and 10 bases at J, with 10 bases between. As DNA, the CDR3 is TGTGCCAGCAGCTTGGCCCTCAGGCCAGCTTTCTTT. Protein product: CASSLALRPAFF.

This chain links TRBV5-1 with TRBJ1-2, with 7 bases lining up with TRBD1. Germline CDR1 is SGHRS and CDR2 is YFSETQ. This CDR3 has 16 amino acids. The junction had 15 bases not matched to a gene; V was cut back by 3 bases and J by 7 bases. CDR3 coding DNA: TGCGCCAGCAGCTCCCGGGACAGCGCCTTCGGGAGTGGCTACACCTTC. Encoded protein: CASSSRDSAFGSGYTF.

V gene TRBV5-7 combines with J gene TRBJ1-1; TRBD1 is a possible D gene (6 bases). TRBV5-7 is an ORF, with its function uncertain. The CDR3 is 16 residues long. The germline V and J ends were trimmed by 3 bases and 3 bases, with 18 bases remaining between them. In nucleotides, the CDR3 is TGTGCCAGCAGCTCCCTATCCCGGGACAATCACACTGAAGCTTTCTTT. Protein: CASSSLSRDNHTEAFF.

J is TRBJ2-3 and V is TRBV5-4; 7 nucleotides align to TRBD1. The CDR3 is 16 amino acids. The ends lost 4 bases at V and 1 base at J; junction bases unmatched: 9. Germline V gene data show CDR1 as SGHNT and CDR2 as YYREEE (reference sequence). As DNA, the CDR3 is TGTGCCAGCAGCCCTAACAGGGGTGGAGGCACAGATACGCAGTATTTT. The encoded protein is CASSPNRGGGTDTQYF.

The J gene is TRBJ1-1, the V gene TRBV9, with D tentatively TRBD1 (5 bases). V was clipped by 0 bases and J by 4 bases, with 10 bases between them. The CDR3 has 14 amino acids. Per germline, CDR1 SGDLS and CDR2 YYNGEE. The DNA of the CDR3 is TGTGCCAGCAGCGTAGGGGGGGGGTCCACTGAAGCTTTCTTT. Protein sequence: CASSVGGGSTEAFF.

This rearrangement joins TRBV19 to TRBJ2-3; D is possibly TRBD2 (6 bases). The germline CDR1 and CDR2 sequences are LNHDA and SQIVND (reference sequence). V was shortened by 9 bases and J by 3 bases, with 7 bases between the two germline ends. CDR3 length: 11 residues. The CDR3 loop reads CASRGTDTQYF. CDR3 in DNA: TGTGCCAGCCGGGGGACAGATACGCAGTATTTT.

The chain carries TRBV6-5 and TRBJ1-2; 12 positions agree with TRBD1. V trimming: 6 bases; J trimming: 8 bases; junction bases outside the gene matches: 10. Germline V gives CDR1 MNHEY, CDR2 SVGAGI. The CDR3 extends over 15 amino acids. The CDR3 reads CASSRGDRGPPGYTF. CDR3 coding DNA: TGTGCCAGCAGCCGGGGGGACAGGGGGCCCCCCGGCTACACCTTC.

This clone was observed a single time. This sequence joins TRBV27 and TRBJ2-7; 9 bases match TRBD1. Germline CDR1 is MNHEY and CDR2 is SMNVEV (reference sequence). This CDR3 has 15 residues. Trimming removed 4 bases from V and 4 bases from J; junction bases left unmatched: 8. CDR3 amino acids: CASSSPGQGRYEQYF. In DNA form, the CDR3 reads TGTGCCAGCAGTTCCCCAGGACAGGGGAGGTACGAGCAGTACTTC.

This chain connects TRBV7-2 to TRBJ1-5; D not resolved. The V and J ends lost 1 base and 3 bases respectively, with 10 bases between them. The CDR3 totals 15 residues. The germline gives CDR1 SGHTA, CDR2 FQGNSA. CDR3 loop: CASSLGLQPNQPQHF. The CDR3 DNA sequence: TGTGCCAGCAGCTTAGGACTGCAACCCAATCAGCCCCAGCATTTT.

V is TRBV7-2 and J is TRBJ2-7; D is possibly TRBD2 (5 bases). Looked up from germline, CDR1 is SGHTA and CDR2 is FQGNSA. CDR3 length: 14 amino acids. V was pared by 1 base and J by 6 bases, with 13 bases between. The CDR3 is CASSLDSGGREQYF. CDR3 bases: TGTGCCAGCAGCTTAGACAGCGGTGGCCGCGAGCAGTACTTC.

This chain joins TRBV5-4 and TRBJ2-1, with 11 positions matching TRBD1. From germline, CDR1 is SGHNT and CDR2 YYREEE (reference sequence). Germline trimming cut 0 bases from V and 5 bases from J; bases unmatched to any gene: 1. The CDR3 length is 15 residues. The chain's CDR3 is CASSLGTGGHNEQFF. For the CDR3, the DNA is TGTGCCAGCAGCTTGGGGACAGGGGGCCACAATGAGCAGTTCTTC.

The V call is TRBV6-7, the J call TRBJ1-5, with no clear D. TRBV6-7 qualifies as an ORF whose function is uncertain. The CDR3 extends over 21 amino acids. Trimming shortened V by 0 bases and J by 0 bases, and 24 bases separated the two germline ends. CDR3 in amino acids: CASSYSWVCDLGAASNQPQHF. The CDR3 region has the DNA TGTGCCAGCAGTTACTCATGGGTGTGCGACTTAGGCGCGGCTAGCAATCAGCCCCAGCATTTT.

The genes are TRBV19 and TRBJ2-7; D may be TRBD1 (5 bases). V lost 5 bases and J lost 5, with 10 bases in between. CDR1 and CDR2 from the germline V gene are LNHDA and SQIVND (reference sequence). This CDR3 spans 12 amino acids. This CDR3 is CASSVGHHEQYF. The CDR3, as DNA: TGTGCCAGTAGTGTAGGACACCACGAGCAGTACTTC.